This TCR beta chain was captured in a study of beta chain features in type 1 diabetes. Study-wide findings and caveats: The naive, central memory and Treg TCRB repertoires of patients appeared to be more similar to one another than those of healthy donors. In every one of the four CD4+ subsets, TCRB CDR3s were moderately but significantly shorter in Type 1 diabetes patients.

This clone was seen a few times. The antigen is not known. Cells sorted by CD45RO/CCR7/CD25/CD127/CD95/CD27 comprised CD4+ naive, central memory, regulatory and stem cell-like memory cells. This CDR3 region has 13 residues. V was clipped by 4 bases and J by 0 bases, with 7 bases between them. Germline-derived CDR1 and CDR2 are GTSNPN and SVGIG (reference sequence). Expressed TCRB transcripts were sequenced, since all the RNA that had been isolated was reverse transcribed. Profiling relied on immunoSEQ multiplex PCR, and the TCRdb table lists in-frame clones only, not all of them. The data show under 250,000 clones, about 26% seen once.

The genes are TRBV30 and TRBJ1-3; a weak D match, TRBD1 (5 bases). The TCR was taken from a man aged 30-40 years in good health. Sequenced: central memory CD4+ T cells from blood. CDR3 protein: CAWKQASGNTIYF. The DNA for the CDR3 is TGTGCCTGGAAACAGGCCTCTGGAAACACCATATATTTT.